The 13 T cell receptor beta chains in this list originate from one sample, sequenced in a study of T cells expressing NK-cell markers. TCRdb re-called the 5' RACE reads and shows each CDR3 protein once, DNA omitted. This table holds around 260,000 distinct CDR3 sequences. Sequenced: blood T cells: a sorted CD56 or NKG2C T cell subset, CD4+ or CD8+ T cells, or bulk PBMC T cells (not recorded which). The source is a woman between 18 and 75 years old in good health.

V and J are TRBV30 and TRBJ2-1; TCRdb picks TRBD2, but there is no DNA to check that call. Germline V lookup: CDR1 GTSNPN, CDR2 SVGIG (reference sequence). The CDR3 runs to 15 residues. This CDR3 is CAWSVLAGSYNEQFF. The full variable domain, in which reference TRBV30 and TRBJ2-1 provide the parts outside the CDR3, is SQTIHQWPATLVQPVGSPLSLECTVEGTSNPNLYWYRQAAGRGLQLLFYSVGIGQISSEVPQNLSASRPQDRQFILSSKKLLLSDSGFYLCAWSVLAGSYNEQFFGPGTRLTVL.

The chain employs TRBV6-6 and TRBJ2-2. CDR3 length: 11 amino acids. Germline V gene data show CDR1 as MNHNY and CDR2 as SVGAGI (reference sequence). The CDR3 loop is CASSPSRELFF.

The chain combines TRBV28 with TRBJ1-1; the D call from TCRdb, TRBD1, cannot be confirmed without DNA. Germline CDR1 MDHEN, CDR2 SYDVKM. This CDR3 has 14 amino acids. The CDR3 spells CASSLVPRNTEAFF.

This chain joins TRBV7-6 and TRBJ2-3; TCRdb gives TRBD2 as the D gene, but with no DNA this cannot be confirmed. This CDR3 is built from 15 residues. Germline V gene sequence: CDR1 SGHVS, CDR2 FNYEAQ. The CDR3 sequence is CASSRLAGEGDTQYF. Supplemented by reference TRBV7-6 and TRBJ2-3, the full variable domain reads GAGVSQSPRYKVTKRGQDVALRCDPISGHVSLYWYRQALGQGPEFLTYFNYEAQQDKSGLPNDRFSAERPEGSISTLTIQRTEQRDSAMYRCASSRLAGEGDTQYFGPGTRLTVL.

This chain uses TRBV7-2 with TRBJ2-3. The CDR3 is 15 amino acids. Germline lookup yields CDR1 SGHTA and CDR2 FQGNSA. The CDR3 spells CASSLGRLQTDTQYF.

The gene calls are TRBV12-3 or TRBV12-4 and TRBJ1-6; the TCRdb D gene call, TRBD1, has no DNA to confirm it. This CDR3 is 15 amino acids long. This chain's CDR3 is CASSLIQGSNSPLHF.

The rearrangement links TRBV11-2 to TRBJ2-4; as DNA is missing, the TRBD1 call by TCRdb cannot be tested. Germline V gene lookup returns CDR1 SGHAT and CDR2 FQNNGV. The CDR3 loop spans 21 amino acids. The CDR3 sequence is CASSASLIRGPGGLAKNIQYF.

The J gene is TRBJ2-5, the V gene TRBV5-1; checking the TCRdb D call of TRBD2 is not possible without DNA. CDR3 length: 16 amino acids. Germline CDR1 is SGHRS and CDR2 is YFSETQ. The CDR3 sequence: CASSLEGGVVVETQYF. Variable domain in full (rest from reference TRBV5-1 and TRBJ2-5): KAGVTQTPRYLIKTRGQQVTLSCSPISGHRSVSWYQQTPGQGLQFLFEYFSETQRNKGNFPGRFSGRQFSNSRSEMNVSTLELGDSALYLCASSLEGGVVVETQYFGPGTRLLVL.

The V and J genes are TRBV7-8 and TRBJ2-1; the D gene TCRdb calls, TRBD1, cannot be checked with no DNA. Per germline, CDR1 SGHVS and CDR2 FQNEAQ. The CDR3 sequence is 15 residues long. This CDR3 is CASSLEIVRGNEQFF.

The J gene is TRBJ1-1, the V gene TRBV6-1. This CDR3 spans 15 amino acids. CDR1 is MNHNS and CDR2 is SASEGT in the germline V gene. CDR3: CASRPPGGLGTEAFF.

CDR3 loop: CASSLAAGLAGAEQFF. The chain has TRBV11-1 and TRBJ2-1; TCRdb outputs TRBD2, but without DNA this stays unchecked. Germline V gives CDR1 SGHAT, CDR2 FQDESV (reference sequence). This CDR3 comprises 16 residues.

The V and J genes are TRBV7-6 and TRBJ2-1; TCRdb reports TRBD1, a call that lacks DNA to check it against. The CDR3 spans 16 residues. Germline CDR1 and CDR2: SGHVS and FNYEAQ. CDR3: CASSSPLGGDHNEQFF.

This rearrangement joins TRBV4-1 to TRBJ2-2; the TRBD2 assignment by TCRdb is unverifiable without DNA. The germline CDR1 and CDR2 sequences are MGHRA and YSYEKL. This CDR3 has 16 amino acids. CDR3 in amino acids: CASSQVAGGSTGELFF.